This T cell receptor (beta chain) was captured in a study of T cell changes during pregnancy in multiple sclerosis. V lost 5 bases and J 8 bases, leaving 10 bases between the germline ends. CDR3 size: 12 residues. Germline V CDR1 and CDR2: SGHAT, FQNNGV. Libraries were prepared by immunoSEQ multiplex PCR; TCRdb keeps only in-frame clonotypes and omits some of them. The data hold 30,000 to 35,000 clones, with 87% observed a single time. The sequenced sample was CD8+ T cells from peripheral blood mononuclear cells, obtained in the first trimester of pregnancy. The source of this sequence is a female donor with multiple sclerosis, enrolled in a pregnancy study. V is TRBV11-2 and J is TRBJ1-5; D remains ambiguous. The chain's CDR3 is CASSPLRKPQHF. CDR3 nucleotide sequence: TGTGCCAGCAGCCCACTCCGCAAGCCCCAGCATTTT.